Listed here are 29 T cell receptor beta chains from one sample, sequenced in a study of Ad26.COV2.S vaccination and SARS-CoV-2 variants. Using immunoSEQ multiplex PCR, the repertoire was profiled, and TCRdb retains in-frame clones only, with some absent. The sample lists hundreds of thousands of clones, about 91% seen once, with under 5% in the top ten. The sample consisted of peripheral blood, taken after recovery from COVID-19. All receptors derive from a human donor who had recovered from COVID-19.

The chain uses TRBV2 and TRBJ2-3; 8 positions match TRBD2. In germline, CDR1 is SNHLY, CDR2 FYNNEI. With V trimmed by 2 bases and J by 0 bases, 4 bases remained unmatched. The CDR3 is made up of 16 amino acids. The CDR3 protein is CASSERLAGSTDTQYF. The CDR3 DNA is TGTGCCAGCAGTGAACGTCTAGCGGGTAGCACAGATACGCAGTATTTT.

J is TRBJ1-4 and V is TRBV23-1; D gene uncertain. TRBV23-1 is recorded as an ORF, its role being uncertain. Trimming left V 1 base short and J 3 bases short, with 15 bases between. The CDR3 consists of 17 residues. CDR3 amino acids: CASSQFFKGSANEKLFF. The CDR3 DNA reads TGCGCCAGCAGTCAATTTTTCAAGGGTTCGGCTAATGAAAAACTGTTTTTT.

This chain connects TRBV5-1 to TRBJ1-6, with a weak D call TRBD1 (6 bases). Germline assignment: CDR1 SGHRS and CDR2 YFSETQ. The CDR3 runs 14 residues. The germline V and J ends were trimmed by 4 bases and 10 bases, with 15 bases remaining between them. CDR3 sequence: CASSPRQETSPLHF. CDR3 in DNA: TGCGCCAGCAGCCCGCGACAGGAAACGTCACCCCTCCACTTT.

This clone was found a few times. This chain connects TRBV2 to TRBJ1-2; D ambiguous. The ends were cut back, 4 bases at V and 8 bases at J, with 11 bases in the middle. CDR3 length equals 12 residues. The germline V gene encodes CDR1 SNHLY and CDR2 FYNNEI. Here the CDR3 reads CASSGWTGGYTF. CDR3 DNA sequence: TGTGCCAGCAGTGGATGGACGGGCGGCTACACCTTC. Supplemented by reference TRBV2 and TRBJ1-2, the full variable domain reads EPEVTQTPSHQVTQMGQEVILRCVPISNHLYFYWYRQILGQKVEFLVSFYNNEISEKSEIFDDQFSVERPDGSNFTLKIRSTKLEDSAMYFCASSGWTGGYTFGSGTRLTVV.

This chain links TRBV12-3 or TRBV12-4 with TRBJ1-2; D may be TRBD1 (5 bases). The V and J ends lost 2 bases and 10 bases respectively, with 14 bases between them. The CDR3 covers 13 residues. CDR3 bases: TGTGCCAGCAGTTTACTACAGGCGAACTACTACACCTTC. It specifies CASSLLQANYYTF.

The V call is TRBV6-6, the J call TRBJ2-3; weak D call: TRBD2 (6 bases). V lost 10 bases and J 3 bases, leaving 17 bases between the germline ends. CDR1 and CDR2 from the germline V gene are MNHNY and SVGAGI (reference sequence). There are 14 residues in the CDR3. CDR3 nucleotide sequence: TGTGCCATCAGGGAGGCAAGGAAGACAGATACGCAGTATTTT. It is translated as CAIREARKTDTQYF.

The gene calls are TRBV12-5 and TRBJ2-1; 10 bases match TRBD2. The length of the CDR3 is 18 residues. Germline assignment: CDR1 LGHNT and CDR2 FRNRAP. The junction had 5 bases not matched to a gene; V was cut back by 0 bases and J by 0 bases. The CDR3 region has the DNA TGTGCTAGTGGTTTGGTGATAGCGGGGGGACGCTCCTACAATGAGCAGTTCTTC. Its translation is CASGLVIAGGRSYNEQFF.

The V call is TRBV27, the J call TRBJ1-2, with D uncertain. The V and J ends lost 6 bases and 7 bases respectively, with 24 bases between them. Germline CDR1 MNHEY, CDR2 SMNVEV (reference sequence). This CDR3 comprises 16 residues. The CDR3 DNA sequence: TGTGCCAGCAGCCCCCGTTTACAGTCCCCGCCGAGTGGCTACACCTTC. It yields the protein CASSPRLQSPPSGYTF.

The chain employs TRBV6-5 and TRBJ2-2; TRBD1 aligns across 8 bases. Germline V CDR1 and CDR2: MNHEY, SVGAGI. The CDR3 is 15 residues long. The J segment lost 6 bases and the V segment lost 7 bases, leaving 10 bases of the junction unmatched. CDR3 sequence reads: CASKTQTGDPGELFF. The CDR3 nucleotides read TGTGCCAGCAAGACACAGACAGGGGACCCCGGGGAGCTGTTTTTT.

The chain has TRBV11-3 and TRBJ2-3; TRBD2 matches 8 bases. Germline CDR1 and CDR2: SGHNT and YENEEA. V trimming: 0 bases; J trimming: 1 base; junction bases outside the gene matches: 0. This CDR3 region has 15 residues. The CDR3 coding sequence is TGTGCCAGCAGCTTAGACGGGGGGGGCACAGATACGCAGTATTTT. Its protein product is CASSLDGGGTDTQYF.

This chain connects TRBV24-1 to TRBJ2-1, with D possibly matching TRBD2 (6 bases). The V and J ends lost 6 bases and 9 bases respectively, with 17 bases between them. CDR3 size: 14 residues. CDR1 is KGHDR and CDR2 is SFDVKD in the germline V gene. CDR3 residues: CATSRGAGLGEQFF. The CDR3 DNA is TGTGCCACCAGTCGCGGGGCGGGGTTGGGTGAGCAGTTCTTC.

The chain couples TRBV11-2 to TRBJ1-2; maybe TRBD1 (6 bases). Trimming pared 4 bases from V and 4 bases from J, leaving 16 bases between. The CDR3 is made up of 15 amino acids. Germline V gives CDR1 SGHAT, CDR2 FQNNGV. CDR3 amino acids: CASSSDRFGLYGYTF. CDR3 sequence (DNA): TGTGCCAGCAGCTCCGACAGGTTTGGGCTCTATGGCTACACCTTC. Full variable domain (outside the CDR3, taken from reference TRBV11-2 and TRBJ1-2): EAGVAQSPRYKIIEKRQSVAFWCNPISGHATLYWYQQILGQGPKLLIQFQNNGVVDDSQLPKDRFSAERLKGVDSTLKIQPAKLEDSAVYLCASSSDRFGLYGYTFGSGTRLTVV.

J is TRBJ2-1 and V is TRBV9, with TRBD2 identical over 11 bases. This CDR3 contains 15 residues. In germline, CDR1 is SGDLS, CDR2 YYNGEE. Losses at the gene ends were 2 bases for V and 13 bases for J; bases not matched to a gene: 11. DNA of the CDR3: TGTGCCAGCAGCGTCGGGACTAGCGGAGCCCCTGACCAGTTCTTC. This sequence encodes CASSVGTSGAPDQFF. Drawing the rest from reference TRBV9 and TRBJ2-1, the complete variable domain is DSGVTQTPKHLITATGQRVTLRCSPRSGDLSVYWYQQSLDQGLQFLIQYYNGEERAKGNILERFSAQQFPDLHSELNLSSLELGDSALYFCASSVGTSGAPDQFFGPGTRLTVL.

The chain recombines TRBV7-9 with TRBJ2-1, with D hard to call. CDR1 and CDR2 (germline): SEHNR, FQNEAQ (reference sequence). Trimming shortened V by 9 bases and J by 0 bases, and 9 bases separated the two germline ends. The CDR3 extends over 13 amino acids. The CDR3 sequence is CASTPSSYNEQFF. The CDR3 nucleotides are TGTGCCAGTACACCCAGCTCCTACAATGAGCAGTTCTTC.

This chain links TRBV27 with TRBJ2-7; 10 nucleotides match TRBD2. CDR1 is MNHEY and CDR2 is SMNVEV in the germline V gene (reference sequence). Trimming cost V 3 bases and J 0 bases; bases outside gene matches: 5. The CDR3 covers 16 residues. Here the CDR3 DNA reads TGTGCCAGCAGTTTTCTAGCGGGGGCCCCCTCCTACGAGCAGTACTTC. Amino acids: CASSFLAGAPSYEQYF.

The CDR3 DNA sequence: TGTGCCAGCAGTTATTCCCCCTCGTCTAATGAAAAACTGTTTTTT. Encoded protein: CASSYSPSSNEKLFF. The chain has TRBV6-5 and TRBJ1-4; unclear D gene. The CDR3 runs 15 residues. Germline values: CDR1 MNHEY, CDR2 SVGAGI. Trimming left V 3 bases short and J 3 bases short, with 11 bases between.

The V gene is TRBV7-3, the J gene TRBJ2-1, with a weak D call TRBD1 (5 bases). V lost 2 bases to trimming and J lost 2 bases, with 10 bases between them. Per the germline V gene, CDR1 is SGHTA and CDR2 is FQGTGA. The CDR3 runs to 15 residues. CDR3 sequence reads: CASSLRPGTYNEQFF. The CDR3, as DNA: TGTGCCAGCAGCTTACGACCAGGGACCTACAATGAGCAGTTCTTC.

This sequence joins TRBV27 and TRBJ2-7; 7 bases are a match to TRBD2. Unmatched junction bases numbered 17, after V lost 0 bases and J lost 9 bases. CDR1 and CDR2 (germline): MNHEY, SMNVEV (reference sequence). The CDR3 has 17 residues. The CDR3 sequence is CASSLSPGQGPSGVQYF. CDR3 coding DNA: TGTGCCAGCAGTTTATCCCCCGGGCAGGGCCCTAGCGGAGTGCAGTACTTC.

The V and J genes are TRBV6-6 and TRBJ2-5, with 8 positions matching TRBD1. V shed 5 bases, J shed 5 bases, and the junction held 13 bases outside the gene matches. The CDR3 length is 16 residues. The germline V gene has CDR1 MNHNY and CDR2 SVGAGI (reference sequence). CDR3 sequence: CASSAGAGGVEETQYF. The DNA for the CDR3 is TGTGCCAGCAGTGCAGGGGCAGGGGGCGTAGAGGAGACCCAGTACTTC.

V usage is TRBV5-4 and J usage is TRBJ2-2, with 9 bases lining up with TRBD1. The trim removed 7 bases at V and 6 bases at J, leaving 13 bases unmatched. The CDR3 extends over 16 amino acids. The germline V gene has CDR1 SGHNT and CDR2 YYREEE (reference sequence). The chain's CDR3 is CASSRGQGLFSGELFF. The CDR3 nucleotides are TGTGCCAGCTCGAGGGGACAGGGTTTATTCTCCGGGGAGCTGTTTTTT.

V and J are TRBV7-2 and TRBJ1-6; TRBD1 matches 9 bases. The CDR3 consists of 15 residues. With V trimmed by 5 bases and J by 10 bases, 9 bases remained unmatched. Per germline, CDR1 SGHTA and CDR2 FQGNSA. CDR3 sequence (DNA): TGTGCCAGCAGCGCCACCGGGACAGGGTCGTCACCCCTCCACTTT. It yields the protein CASSATGTGSSPLHF.

This chain joins TRBV2 and TRBJ1-5, with 8 positions matching TRBD1. The trim removed 6 bases at V and 4 bases at J, leaving 5 bases unmatched. The CDR3 length is 14 residues. Per germline, CDR1 SNHLY and CDR2 FYNNEI. DNA for the CDR3: TGTGCCAGCAGCGAACAGGGGGAGAATCAGCCCCAGCATTTT. Encoded protein: CASSEQGENQPQHF.

This clone has a single count. The sample holds other DNA sequences that translate to the same CDR3. This chain links TRBV5-1 with TRBJ1-6; D not certain. The CDR3 is 12 amino acids. Germline V gene sequence: CDR1 SGHRS, CDR2 YFSETQ. V lost 4 bases and J 7 bases, leaving 6 bases between the germline ends. CDR3 sequence: CASSTENSPLHF. Written as DNA, the CDR3 is TGCGCCAGCAGCACTGAGAATTCACCCCTCCACTTT.

The rearrangement links TRBV5-1 to TRBJ2-3, with D unclear. The CDR3 is 18 amino acids. Germline V gives CDR1 SGHRS, CDR2 YFSETQ. Trimming removed 0 bases at V and 4 bases at J, with 21 bases between. CDR3 DNA sequence: TGCGCCAGCAGCTTGGGTTATGCTCGGATACGGGTCGCAGATACGCAGTATTTT. Translating gives CASSLGYARIRVADTQYF.

The chain has TRBV24-1 and TRBJ1-1; D gene uncertain. The CDR3 totals 13 residues. V was trimmed by 11 bases and J by 1 base, leaving 13 bases between them. Germline V lookup: CDR1 KGHDR, CDR2 SFDVKD. Here the CDR3 reads CASYRPQNTEAFF. The CDR3 region has the DNA TGTGCCAGCTACCGCCCCCAGAACACTGAAGCTTTCTTT.

The genes are TRBV9 and TRBJ2-3, with 7 bases matching TRBD1. In germline, CDR1 is SGDLS, CDR2 YYNGEE. The CDR3 is made up of 16 amino acids. V lost 2 bases and J lost 3; bases outside the gene matches: 9. This chain's CDR3 is CASSVGGQGVTDTQYF. CDR3 DNA sequence: TGTGCCAGCAGCGTGGGCGGGCAGGGGGTTACAGATACGCAGTATTTT.

V is TRBV9 and J is TRBJ1-1, with D uncertain. The CDR3 runs to 13 residues. CDR1 is SGDLS, CDR2 YYNGEE, per germline. Trimming shortened V by 4 bases and J by 0 bases, and 7 bases separated the two germline ends. The CDR3 sequence: CASSSRVNTEAFF. The CDR3 bases are TGTGCCAGCAGCTCCCGGGTGAACACTGAAGCTTTCTTT.

The V gene is TRBV5-5, the J gene TRBJ2-6; 9 positions match TRBD1. J was trimmed by 0 bases and V by 0 bases; bases with no gene match: 7. Germline CDR1 is SGHKS and CDR2 is YYEKEE (reference sequence). This CDR3 has 19 residues. This chain's CDR3 is CASSLVFGTGRSGANVLTF. Written as DNA, the CDR3 is TGTGCCAGCAGCTTGGTTTTTGGGACAGGGCGCTCTGGGGCCAACGTCCTGACTTTC.

The V call is TRBV4-2, the J call TRBJ1-6; D not certain. With 3 bases removed from V and 7 bases from J, the gap between germline ends came to 10 bases. This CDR3 is built from 14 residues. The V gene's germline CDR1 is LGHNA and CDR2 YNFKEQ. In nucleotides, the CDR3 is TGTGCCAGCAGCCAGGGTACGACGAATTCACCCCTCCACTTT. Translated, it gives CASSQGTTNSPLHF.